Each of the 12 T cell receptor beta chains below was sequenced from the same sample in a study of follicular helper T cells after annual influenza vaccination. Time point given: 2014-2015 season, 7 days after vaccination. TCRdb's table, derived via immunoSEQ multiplex PCR, lists solely in-frame clones and lacks some. The sample records 12,000 to 15,000 clones, approximately 84% being singletons. The material was CXCR5+ CD38- circulating T follicular helper cells from blood, obtained 7 days after influenza vaccination. Stated subset: circulating Tfh, non-naive CD4+CXCR5+PD-1+ (ICOS+CD38+ or ICOS-CD38-). The origin of the receptors is an adult who received the influenza vaccine.

The V gene is TRBV7-2, the J gene TRBJ1-1, with D possibly being TRBD1 (5 bases). Germline CDR1 SGHTA, CDR2 FQGNSA. Deletions cut 4 bases from V and 6 bases from J, with 15 bases between. The CDR3 is made up of 14 amino acids. The CDR3 region has the DNA TGTGCCAGCAGCTCCGCCGGGGGGTGGGCTGAAGCTTTCTTT. Amino acids: CASSSAGGWAEAFF. Complete variable domain (other parts from reference TRBV7-2 and TRBJ1-1): GAGVSQSPSNKVTEKGKDVELRCDPISGHTALYWYRQSLGQGLEFLIYFQGNSAPDKSGLPSDRFSAERTGGSVSTLTIQRTQQEDSAVYLCASSSAGGWAEAFFGQGTRLTVV.

CDR3 protein: CASSLRTRGDFQETQYF. CDR3 bases: TGTGCCAGCAGCTTGAGGACGCGGGGGGACTTCCAAGAGACCCAGTACTTC. This sequence joins TRBV5-4 and TRBJ2-5, with 8 bases lining up with TRBD2. Germline loops: CDR1 SGHNT, CDR2 YYREEE (reference sequence). The CDR3 consists of 17 residues. J lost 1 base, V lost 1 base, and 9 bases had no gene match.

This clone was observed a single time. The chain is built from TRBV9 and TRBJ2-5, with TRBD2 matching over 8 bases. The V gene end was trimmed by 0 bases and the J gene end by 5 bases; junction bases not matched to a gene: 6. Germline V gives CDR1 SGDLS, CDR2 YYNGEE. This CDR3 has 15 residues. DNA for the CDR3: TGTGCCAGCAGCGTAGATCGCGGCGGGAGGGAGACCCAGTACTTC. It encodes CASSVDRGGRETQYF.

The J gene is TRBJ1-1, the V gene TRBV6-1, with 9 bases lining up with TRBD1. J lost 1 base, V lost 4 bases, and 4 bases had no gene match. The CDR3 is 15 amino acids. The germline gives CDR1 MNHNS, CDR2 SASEGT. CDR3 nucleotide sequence: TGTGCCAGCAGTGCGATGGACAGGGGGAACACTGAAGCTTTCTTT. Translated: CASSAMDRGNTEAFF.

This chain connects TRBV6-5 to TRBJ1-6; D remains unclear. Germline V lookup: CDR1 MNHEY, CDR2 SVGAGI. V was pared by 6 bases and J by 11 bases, with 14 bases between. This CDR3 region has 13 residues. The CDR3 here is CASSPGFKAPLHF. CDR3 nucleotide sequence: TGTGCCAGCAGCCCCGGGTTCAAAGCACCCCTCCACTTT.

V usage is TRBV5-5 and J usage is TRBJ2-5; the D is unclear. The end of the DNA fits TRBJ2-7 better, so the J call may be wrong. The CDR3 sequence is 13 residues long. Germline loops: CDR1 SGHKS, CDR2 YYEKEE (reference sequence). The CDR3 DNA reads as TGTGCCAGCAGCGGAGCTGTGGATTACGAGCAGTACTTC. As protein: CASSGAVDYEQYF.

The chain is built from TRBV4-1 and TRBJ2-7; 7 bases line up with TRBD1. The CDR3 covers 14 residues. Germline loops: CDR1 MGHRA, CDR2 YSYEKL. V was clipped by 3 bases and J by 3 bases; unmatched bases: 5. Here the CDR3 reads CASSHPGQNYEQYF. The CDR3 DNA reads as TGCGCCAGCAGCCACCCGGGACAGAACTACGAGCAGTACTTC.

This clone has only a few counts. The rearrangement joins TRBV6-6 to TRBJ2-7; TRBD1 matches 7 bases. Germline CDR1 is MNHNY and CDR2 is SVGAGI (reference sequence). The CDR3 is 13 residues long. V shed 5 bases and J 3 bases; nucleotides not matched to a gene: 4. The CDR3 nucleotides are TGTGCCAGCAGTCCGGGACAGAGCTACGAGCAGTACTTC. It encodes CASSPGQSYEQYF.

The V and J genes are TRBV7-2 and TRBJ2-7; tentatively, D is TRBD2 (5 bases). This CDR3 contains 13 residues. Trimming shortened V by 3 bases and J by 3 bases, and 9 bases separated the two germline ends. CDR1 is SGHTA, CDR2 FQGNSA, per germline. The CDR3 DNA reads as TGTGCCAGCAGCTTTGGACGGGGCTACGAGCAGTACTTC. This translates into CASSFGRGYEQYF.

J is TRBJ2-1 and V is TRBV18, with D maybe TRBD2 (8 bases). This CDR3 has 17 amino acids. The germline V gene encodes CDR1 KGHSH and CDR2 LQKENI. V was pared by 6 bases and J by 6 bases, with 24 bases between. The CDR3 nucleotides read TGTGCCAGCTCGGCCGGGACAGTTCTAGCGGGTGGCAATGAGCAGTTCTTC. Amino acid sequence: CASSAGTVLAGGNEQFF.

A few counts support this clone. The genes are TRBV6-6 and TRBJ2-5; D is unresolved. Trimming left V 2 bases short and J 5 bases short, with 3 bases between. The germline V gene encodes CDR1 MNHNY and CDR2 SVGAGI (reference sequence). CDR3 length: 11 residues. CDR3 loop: CASSYGETQYF. DNA for the CDR3: TGTGCCAGCAGTTACGGCGAGACCCAGTACTTC.

The V and J genes are TRBV6-5 and TRBJ1-5; weak D call: TRBD1 (5 bases). Looked up from germline, CDR1 is MNHEY and CDR2 is SVGAGI. The ends were cut back, 5 bases at V and 0 bases at J, with 8 bases in the middle. The CDR3 has 14 residues. The CDR3 is CASSQGVSNQPQHF. Here the CDR3 DNA reads TGTGCCAGCAGTCAAGGGGTTAGCAATCAGCCCCAGCATTTT.